The clone carrying this TCR beta chain was found a few times. This sample was taken from a study of blood T cells in healthy people across ages. The CDR3 is 11 amino acids. CDR1 and CDR2 (germline): SQVTM, ANQGSEA. The J segment lost 8 bases and the V segment lost 3 bases, leaving 1 base of the junction unmatched. A second PCR, run for roughly 7 to 11 cycles, used a sample-barcoded 5' primer plus a J-beta primer mix. TCRdb reprocessed the 5' RACE reads via MiXCR and lists one record per CDR3 protein. This repertoire shows under 1,100,000 distinct CDR3 sequences, 20% to 25% found once; its top ten account for around 0.75%. The sample also formed part of further work on T cells of mothers and their children. That source notes: Sample barcodes plus 2-4 random nucleotides came from the M1S primer.

J is TRBJ2-4 and V is TRBV29-1, with 7 bases matching TRBD2. The specimen sequenced was blood. This receptor was taken from a girl aged 2 to 9 in good health. The CDR3: CSVEGGDIQYF. In DNA form, the CDR3 reads TGCAGCGTTGAGGGGGGGGACATTCAGTACTTC.